The clone carrying this TCR beta chain has just a few counts. With V trimmed by 5 bases and J by 5 bases, 2 bases remained unmatched. CDR3 length equals 14 residues. TCRdb reprocessed the RT-PCR reads with MiXCR, giving one entry per CDR3 protein. The sample yields 650,000 to 800,000 distinct CDR3 sequences, less than 20% seen once. These data come from a study of response to subunit inactivated influenza vaccine. The origin of this receptor is a man aged 45 to 65 who received an inactivated influenza vaccine. The sample was PBMCs from blood, taken approximately 5 days after vaccination. The chain uses TRBV12-3 or TRBV12-4 and TRBJ2-1, with 11 bases matching TRBD1. CDR3 bases: TGTGCCAGCAGTGGACAGGGGGCTAACAATGAGCAGTTCTTC. Residues: CASSGQGANNEQFF.